This T cell receptor beta chain was retrieved from a study of blood T cells in healthy people across ages. V lost 4 bases and J 0 bases, leaving 11 bases between the germline ends. This CDR3 spans 15 amino acids. The germline V gene encodes CDR1 SGHRS and CDR2 YFSETQ. A sample-barcoded 5' primer and a J-beta primer mix were used in a second PCR of about 7 to 12 cycles. Via MiXCR, TCRdb re-called the 5' RACE reads, giving one row per CDR3 protein. The sample holds over a million distinct CDR3 sequences, roughly 40% seen once. Researchers collected about 9.1 milliliters of peripheral blood from every single donor.

The TCR sequence derives from a woman aged 18-29 years in good health. Sequenced: blood. V and J are TRBV5-1 and TRBJ2-1; D is possibly TRBD1 (5 bases). The CDR3 nucleotides read TGCGCCAGCAGCGAGGACACCTACTCCTACAATGAGCAGTTCTTC. Residues: CASSEDTYSYNEQFF.